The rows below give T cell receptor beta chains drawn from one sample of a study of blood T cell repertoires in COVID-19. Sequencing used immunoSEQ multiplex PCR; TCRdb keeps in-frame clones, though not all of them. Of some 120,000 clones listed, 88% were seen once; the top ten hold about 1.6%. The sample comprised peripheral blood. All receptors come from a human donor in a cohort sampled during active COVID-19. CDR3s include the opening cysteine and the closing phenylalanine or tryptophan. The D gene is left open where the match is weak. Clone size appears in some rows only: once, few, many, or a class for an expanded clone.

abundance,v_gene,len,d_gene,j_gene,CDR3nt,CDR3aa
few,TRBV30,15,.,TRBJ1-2,TGTGCCTGGAGTGTAATTATGGCCGGGAGCTATGGCTACACCTTC,CAWSVIMAGSYGYTF
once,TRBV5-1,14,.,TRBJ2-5,TGCGCCAGCAGCTTGGAACCGGAGCAAGAGACCCAGTACTTC,CASSLEPEQETQYF
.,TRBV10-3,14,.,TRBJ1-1,TGTGCCATCAGTGAGTCTGGAGTGAACACTGAAGCTTTCTTT,CAISESGVNTEAFF
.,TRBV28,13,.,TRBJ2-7,TGTGCCAGCAGACCCCGGACAGTCGGCGAGCAGTACTTC,CASRPRTVGEQYF
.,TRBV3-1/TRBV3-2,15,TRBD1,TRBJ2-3,TGTGCCAGCAGCCCTTGGGACAGGGCAATAGATACGCAGTATTTT,CASSPWDRAIDTQYF
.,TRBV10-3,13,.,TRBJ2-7,TGTGCCATCAGTGATTCGACAGACTACGAGCAGTACTTC,CAISDSTDYEQYF
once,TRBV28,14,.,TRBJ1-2,TGTGCCAGCAGCACAGGAGTACGTAACTATGGCTACACCTTC,CASSTGVRNYGYTF
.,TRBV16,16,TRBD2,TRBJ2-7,TGTGCCAGCAGCCATACGGTAGCGGGAGCCACCTACGAGCAGTACTTC,CASSHTVAGATYEQYF
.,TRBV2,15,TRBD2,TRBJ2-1,TGTGCCAGCAGTGAACTTAGCGGGAGAGGTGATGAGCAGTTCTTC,CASSELSGRGDEQFF
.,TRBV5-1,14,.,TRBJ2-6,TGCGCCAGCGTCCCCGGCTCTGGGGCCAACGTCCTGACTTTC,CASVPGSGANVLTF
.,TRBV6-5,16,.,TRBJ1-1,TGTGCCAGCAGTTACCGCAGGGGCTCCGTGAACACTGAAGCTTTCTTT,CASSYRRGSVNTEAFF
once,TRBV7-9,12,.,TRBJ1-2,TGTGCCAGCAGCCTGACAGGCTATGGCTACACCTTC,CASSLTGYGYTF
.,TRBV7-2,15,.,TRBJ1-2,TGTGCCAGCAACCCAAGGGAGGGGACGAACTATGGCTACACCTTC,CASNPREGTNYGYTF
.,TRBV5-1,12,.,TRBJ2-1,TGCGCCAGCAGGGAGTTCGACAATGAGCAGTTCTTC,CASREFDNEQFF
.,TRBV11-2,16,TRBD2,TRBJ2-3,TGTGCCAGCAGCCTAAGGACTAGCGGGATTTTTGATACGCAGTATTTT,CASSLRTSGIFDTQYF
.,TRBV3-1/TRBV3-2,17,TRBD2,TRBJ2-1,TGTGCCAGCAGCCCCCTTCCTAGCGGGGGGGCTTTTGGTGAGCAGTTCTTC,CASSPLPSGGAFGEQFF
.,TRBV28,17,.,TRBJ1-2,TGTGCCAGCAGTTTATCTTTAAAGAGTCCCGGTAACTATGGCTACACCTTC,CASSLSLKSPGNYGYTF
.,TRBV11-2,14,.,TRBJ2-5,TGTGCCAGCAGCTTGGGGCAGCTAAGCGAGACCCAGTACTTC,CASSLGQLSETQYF
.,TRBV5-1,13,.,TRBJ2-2,TGCGCCAGCAGCTTAACTGAGGGTGGGGAGCTGTTTTTT,CASSLTEGGELFF
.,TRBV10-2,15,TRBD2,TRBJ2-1,TGCGCCAGCAGTGTAGAGCGGGAGATCCTCAATGAGCAGTTCTTC,CASSVEREILNEQFF
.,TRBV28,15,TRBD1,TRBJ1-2,TGTGCCAGCACTACGATTGGGGGACAGGGCGATGGCTACACCTTC,CASTTIGGQGDGYTF
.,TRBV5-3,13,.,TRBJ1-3,TGTGCCAGAAGCCCAAGACAGGGAAACACCATATATTTT,CARSPRQGNTIYF
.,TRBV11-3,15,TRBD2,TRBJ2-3,TGTGCCAGCAGCCTTGGGAGCGGGAGCGGGGATACGCAGTATTTT,CASSLGSGSGDTQYF
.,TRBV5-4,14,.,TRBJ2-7,TGTGCCAGCAGCTTTCGAGCGGACCCCTACGAGCAGTACTTC,CASSFRADPYEQYF
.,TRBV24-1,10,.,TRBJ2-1,TGTGCCACCAGTCGCATCGGGCAGTTCTTC,CATSRIGQFF
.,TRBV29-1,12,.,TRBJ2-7,TGCAGCGTGGGGATAGGGGGACGTGAGCAGTACTTC,CSVGIGGREQYF
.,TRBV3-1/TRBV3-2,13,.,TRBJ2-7,TGTGCCAGCAGCCAAACGGCTAGTATGGAGCAGTACTTC,CASSQTASMEQYF
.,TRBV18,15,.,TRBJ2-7,TGTGCCAGCTCCCGCCTCGGACAGAGAGCCTACGAGCAGTACTTC,CASSRLGQRAYEQYF
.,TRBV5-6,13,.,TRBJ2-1,TGTGCCAGCATCCTATTCGGGAACAATGAGCAGTTCTTC,CASILFGNNEQFF
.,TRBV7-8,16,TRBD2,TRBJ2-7,TGTGCCAGCAGCCCGGGGGAAAGCGGGGGGGCTTACGAGCAGTACTTC,CASSPGESGGAYEQYF
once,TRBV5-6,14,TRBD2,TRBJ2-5,TGTGCCAGCAGCCGGACTAGCGGGCGGGAGACCCAGTACTTC,CASSRTSGRETQYF
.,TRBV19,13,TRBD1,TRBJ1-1,TGTGCCAGCAGAGGAGGGGGCTTTTCTGAAGCTTTCTTT,CASRGGGFSEAFF
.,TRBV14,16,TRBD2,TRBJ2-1,TGTGCCAGCAGCGCCGGGACTAGCGGGGGGCTAAATGAGCAGTTCTTC,CASSAGTSGGLNEQFF
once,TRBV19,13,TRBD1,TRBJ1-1,TGTGCCAGTAGTATCGACAGGGACACTGAAGCTTTCTTT,CASSIDRDTEAFF
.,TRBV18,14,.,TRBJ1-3,TGTGCCAGCTCACCGGGGGGGCCTCCGGACACCATATATTTT,CASSPGGPPDTIYF
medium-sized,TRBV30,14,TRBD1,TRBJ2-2,TGTGCCTATGCCGGGACAGGGGACACCGGGGAGCTGTTTTTT,CAYAGTGDTGELFF
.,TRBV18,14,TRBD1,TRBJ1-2,TGTGCCAGCTCACCCCTCGACAGGGGTCCTGGCTACACCTTC,CASSPLDRGPGYTF
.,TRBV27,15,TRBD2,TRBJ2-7,TGTGCCAGCAGTTTAATGTTAGCGGGGGACTACGAGCAGTACTTC,CASSLMLAGDYEQYF
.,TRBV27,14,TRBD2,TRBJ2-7,TGTGCCAGCAGTAGAAGCGGGGGGGCCTACGAGCAGTACTTC,CASSRSGGAYEQYF
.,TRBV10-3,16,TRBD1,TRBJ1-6,TGTGCCATCAGTCGTCAACTACAGGGGGGGGAATCACCCCTCCACTTT,CAISRQLQGGESPLHF